This TCR beta chain emerged from a study of OX40 agonist ivuxolimab in advanced cancers. Study-level background: Each dose-escalation patient presented with hepatocellular carcinoma, melanoma, renal cell or head and neck cancer. Eligibility rules accepted prior anti-PD-1, anti-PD-L1 or anti-CTLA-4 therapy, and 40% had some. The study reported partial responses in three patients: one hepatocellular carcinoma, two cutaneous melanoma. General study findings and limits: CD8+ T cells showed, on average, more clonal expansion than CD4+ cells.

This clone was found once. As yet, its antigen is unknown. This CDR3 is 13 amino acids long. Germline CDR1 is SNHLY and CDR2 is FYNNEI. V gave up 10 bases and J gave up 0 bases, with 12 bases separating them. Repertoires were generated with immunoSEQ multiplex PCR, while TCRdb's copy carries only in-frame clones and drops some. Of around 80,000 clones detected, 80% to 95% appear once; the ten largest clones hold over 8.5%. Sequenced material: CD4+ or CD8+ T cells sorted from blood, taken in a trial of the OX40 agonist ivuxolimab. The receptor's source is an adult with an advanced solid tumor such as melanoma, head and neck, liver or kidney cancer. This chain joins TRBV2 and TRBJ1-2; D gene unclear. CDR3 residues: CATLAGTNYGYTF. DNA of the CDR3: TGTGCCACCCTGGCCGGAACTAACTATGGCTACACCTTC.